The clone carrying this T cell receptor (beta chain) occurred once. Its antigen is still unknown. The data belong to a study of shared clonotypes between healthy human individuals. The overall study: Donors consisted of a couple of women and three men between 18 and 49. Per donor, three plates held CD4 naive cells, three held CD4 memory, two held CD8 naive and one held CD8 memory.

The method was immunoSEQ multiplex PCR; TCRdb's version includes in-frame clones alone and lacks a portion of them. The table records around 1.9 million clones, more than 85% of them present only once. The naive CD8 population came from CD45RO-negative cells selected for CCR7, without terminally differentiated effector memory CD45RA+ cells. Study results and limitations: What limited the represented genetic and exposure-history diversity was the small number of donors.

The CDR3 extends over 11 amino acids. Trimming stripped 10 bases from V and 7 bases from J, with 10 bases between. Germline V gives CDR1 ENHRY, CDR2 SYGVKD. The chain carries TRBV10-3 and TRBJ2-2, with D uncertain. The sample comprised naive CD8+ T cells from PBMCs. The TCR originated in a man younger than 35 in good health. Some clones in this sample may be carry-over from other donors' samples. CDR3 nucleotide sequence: TGTGCCACCTTCTGGGGCGGGGAGCTGTTTTTT. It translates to CATFWGGELFF.